These 21 T cell receptor beta chains were sequenced from one sample in a study of shared clonotypes between healthy human individuals. TCRdb keeps only in-frame clones here, not all; method: immunoSEQ multiplex PCR. This table holds approximately 2.5 million clones, roughly 93% found once. The sequenced material came from naive CD4+ T cells from PBMCs. Stated subset: CD45RA+ positively selected. The receptors originated from a man aged 18 to 30 in good health. Some clones in this sample may be carry-over from other donors' samples.

Worth noting for this clone: This CDR3 is also generated by other DNA sequences in the sample. This rearrangement joins TRBV10-3 to TRBJ2-1; D is possibly TRBD2 (5 bases). This CDR3 has 16 residues. V dropped 0 bases and J dropped 3 bases, with 12 bases sitting between them. Per germline, CDR1 ENHRY and CDR2 SYGVKD. CDR3 sequence reads: CAISESGSGNYNEQFF. The DNA for the CDR3 is TGTGCCATCAGTGAGTCGGGAAGCGGAAACTACAATGAGCAGTTCTTC.

The V call is TRBV19, the J call TRBJ1-2; D ambiguous. The CDR3 covers 15 residues. V was trimmed by 7 bases and J by 3 bases, leaving 18 bases between them. Germline CDR1 LNHDA, CDR2 SQIVND (reference sequence). The CDR3 region is CASTAATPGDYGYTF. The CDR3 region has the DNA TGTGCCAGTACTGCGGCGACCCCCGGGGACTATGGCTACACCTTC.

The rearrangement joins TRBV28 to TRBJ1-3, with no clear D. The germline gives CDR1 MDHEN, CDR2 SYDVKM. V was trimmed by 1 base and J by 2 bases, leaving 9 bases between them. The CDR3 sequence is 15 residues long. CDR3 sequence reads: CASSLYKGAGNTIYF. In DNA form, the CDR3 reads TGTGCCAGCAGTTTATATAAGGGAGCTGGAAACACCATATATTTT. The full variable domain, completed using reference TRBV28 and TRBJ1-3, is DVKVTQSSRYLVKRTGEKVFLECVQDMDHENMFWYRQDPGLGLRLIYFSYDVKMKEKGDIPEGYSVSREKKERFSLILESASTNQTSMYLCASSLYKGAGNTIYFGEGSWLTVV.

This clone has just one count. This chain joins TRBV15 and TRBJ2-5, with D possibly being TRBD2 (5 bases). This CDR3 spans 16 amino acids. Trimming removed 0 bases from V and 4 bases from J, with 15 bases in between. Germline loops: CDR1 LNHNV, CDR2 YYDKDF (reference sequence). DNA for the CDR3: TGTGCCACCAGCAGAGAGGGGAGTAGGCAACGAGAGACCCAGTACTTC. This gives the protein CATSREGSRQRETQYF.

V gene TRBV29-1 combines with J gene TRBJ2-3, with 8 bases fitting TRBD2. J lost 0 bases, V lost 7 bases, and 3 bases had no gene match. Germline V gene sequence: CDR1 SQVTM, CDR2 ANQGSEA. CDR3 length: 13 residues. In DNA form, the CDR3 reads TGCAGCGCCAGACTAGCGAGCACAGATACGCAGTATTTT. Translating it yields CSARLASTDTQYF.

This clone was counted once. The chain is built from TRBV29-1 and TRBJ2-1; D gene ambiguous. With 3 bases removed from V and 9 bases from J, the gap between germline ends came to 6 bases. The V gene's germline CDR1 is SQVTM and CDR2 ANQGSEA. This CDR3 is built from 10 residues. This chain's CDR3 is CSVEWGEQFF. The CDR3 DNA reads TGCAGCGTTGAGTGGGGTGAGCAGTTCTTC.

The V and J genes are TRBV4-1 and TRBJ2-3, with D perhaps being TRBD1 or TRBD2 (7 bases each). CDR3 size: 15 residues. V was pared by 4 bases and J by 2 bases, with 13 bases between. CDR1 MGHRA and CDR2 YSYEKL come from the germline V gene. The CDR3 sequence is CASSRGEGATDTQYF. The DNA for the CDR3 is TGCGCCAGCAGCCGGGGGGAGGGGGCCACAGATACGCAGTATTTT.

This chain links TRBV29-1 with TRBJ2-5; possibly TRBD1 for D (5 bases). The CDR3 length is 13 residues. V shed 4 bases and J shed 4 bases, with 13 bases lying between them. Germline V gene lookup returns CDR1 SQVTM and CDR2 ANQGSEA. CDR3 sequence: CSVVFQGGETQYF. The CDR3, as DNA: TGCAGCGTTGTGTTCCAGGGTGGAGAGACCCAGTACTTC.

J is TRBJ2-6 and V is TRBV19; D remains unclear. Per the germline V gene, CDR1 is LNHDA and CDR2 is SQIVND (reference sequence). The CDR3 is 15 residues long. V shed 3 bases and J shed 2 bases, with 8 bases lying between them. DNA for the CDR3: TGTGCCAGTAGTATTAGTTTCACTGGGGCCAACGTCCTGACTTTC. It codes for CASSISFTGANVLTF.

This sequence joins TRBV6-5 and TRBJ1-4, with 8 bases fitting TRBD1. The J segment lost 8 bases and the V segment lost 2 bases, leaving 10 bases of the junction unmatched. Germline V gives CDR1 MNHEY, CDR2 SVGAGI. The CDR3 runs 16 residues. DNA for the CDR3: TGTGCCAGCAGTTACGGAACCGGGACAGGATCCGAAAAACTGTTTTTT. This gives the protein CASSYGTGTGSEKLFF.

The chain has TRBV7-2 and TRBJ2-7; maybe TRBD1 (5 bases). V dropped 4 bases and J dropped 4 bases, with 23 bases sitting between them. CDR1 is SGHTA and CDR2 is FQGNSA in the germline V gene. CDR3 length equals 17 residues. The CDR3 nucleotides are TGTGCCAGCAGCTCCCGAGGTCCGCCAGGGAAAGGATACGAGCAGTACTTC. Protein product: CASSSRGPPGKGYEQYF.

This chain uses TRBV5-4 with TRBJ1-3; 11 nucleotides match TRBD1. The V gene's germline CDR1 is SGHNT and CDR2 YYREEE (reference sequence). The trim removed 4 bases at V and 0 bases at J, leaving 3 bases unmatched. The CDR3 spans 16 residues. The CDR3 loop is CASSPGQGDSGNTIYF. The CDR3 bases are TGTGCCAGCAGCCCGGGACAGGGGGACTCTGGAAACACCATATATTTT.

The chain combines TRBV10-3 with TRBJ2-7; TRBD1 agrees at 10 bases. Germline values: CDR1 ENHRY, CDR2 SYGVKD. Losses at the gene ends were 7 bases for V and 6 bases for J; bases not matched to a gene: 9. There are 14 residues in the CDR3. The CDR3 reads CAITPGTGAREQYF. The CDR3 region has the DNA TGTGCCATCACCCCCGGGACAGGGGCCCGCGAGCAGTACTTC.

The rearrangement uses TRBV21-1 and TRBJ2-1; the table's TRBD1 call for D was not verified on the DNA. TRBV21-1 is listed as a pseudogene. The CDR3 has 15 residues. In DNA form, the CDR3 reads TGTGCCAGCAGCAAGGACAGGGGGATATACAATGAGCAGTTCTTC. Protein sequence: CASSKDRGIYNEQFF.

The chain links TRBV27 to TRBJ2-3; unclear D gene. The CDR3 length is 13 residues. Germline loops: CDR1 MNHEY, CDR2 SMNVEV (reference sequence). Trimming stripped 5 bases from V and 2 bases from J, with 8 bases between. The CDR3 sequence is CASSPQYTDTQYF. The CDR3 region has the DNA TGTGCCAGCAGTCCGCAATACACAGATACGCAGTATTTT.

V is TRBV6-5 and J is TRBJ1-1, with D unresolved. This CDR3 spans 12 amino acids. Per germline, CDR1 MNHEY and CDR2 SVGAGI. Trimming removed 10 bases at V and 1 base at J, with 10 bases between. CDR3 residues: CATYGGNTEAFF. CDR3 coding DNA: TGTGCCACCTATGGAGGGAACACTGAAGCTTTCTTT.

V is TRBV6-1 and J is TRBJ1-1; a possible D gene is TRBD1 (5 bases). The CDR3 extends over 14 amino acids. The V and J ends lost 7 bases and 1 base respectively, with 13 bases between them. CDR1 is MNHNS, CDR2 SASEGT, per germline. The CDR3 loop reads CASTLAGRNTEAFF. The CDR3 region has the DNA TGTGCCAGCACGCTTGCAGGGAGGAACACTGAAGCTTTCTTT.

The V call is TRBV5-1, the J call TRBJ2-3; D is possibly TRBD1 or TRBD2 (5 bases each). The CDR3 is made up of 15 amino acids. Trimming cost V 0 bases and J 3 bases, with 11 bases left between them. The germline CDR1 and CDR2 sequences are SGHRS and YFSETQ. CDR3 region: CASSLVVRETDTQYF. CDR3 nucleotide sequence: TGCGCCAGCAGCTTGGTGGTCAGGGAGACAGATACGCAGTATTTT.

The chain combines TRBV6-6 with TRBJ1-1; D unclear. V gave up 0 bases and J gave up 4 bases, with 6 bases separating them. The germline gives CDR1 MNHNY, CDR2 SVGAGI (reference sequence). The CDR3 has 13 residues. The CDR3 protein is CASSYSKLTEAFF. DNA for the CDR3: TGTGCCAGCAGTTACTCGAAACTCACTGAAGCTTTCTTT.

The chain is built from TRBV6-5 and TRBJ1-3; D is unclear. From germline, CDR1 is MNHEY and CDR2 SVGAGI. V was trimmed by 4 bases and J by 6 bases, leaving 16 bases between them. This CDR3 has 15 amino acids. The CDR3 protein is CASSSPLVRVNTIYF. In DNA form, the CDR3 reads TGTGCCAGCAGTTCTCCCCTAGTTCGGGTAAACACCATATATTTT.

This chain uses TRBV6-1 with TRBJ2-6, with TRBD1 matching 9 bases. The CDR3 has 16 residues. Germline values: CDR1 MNHNS, CDR2 SASEGT. V lost 4 bases to trimming and J lost 2 bases; unmatched junction nucleotides: 3. The CDR3 nucleotides are TGTGCCAGCAGTGCACAGGGGGCTGCTGGGGCCAACGTCCTGACTTTC. Translating it yields CASSAQGAAGANVLTF.